Below are 21 T cell receptor beta chains sequenced from a single sample in a study of blood T cell repertoires in COVID-19. Some clones are missing from TCRdb's copy, which holds only in-frame ones; the method was immunoSEQ multiplex PCR. The table includes 150,000 to 200,000 clones, about 86% detected once. The sequenced sample was peripheral blood. Every receptor here comes from a man aged 45-65 years with active or convalescent COVID-19.

The rearrangement uses TRBV6-4 and TRBJ2-3, with 7 positions matching TRBD2. Looked up from germline, CDR1 is MRHNA and CDR2 is SNTAGT. V shed 6 bases and J 0 bases; nucleotides not matched to a gene: 9. CDR3 length equals 16 residues. The CDR3 spells CASSRGGSTSTDTQYF. DNA for the CDR3: TGTGCCAGCAGCCGCGGGGGAAGCACTAGCACAGATACGCAGTATTTT.

This clone was seen only once. CDR3 sequence reads: CASSLGVRSGTNTGELFF. CDR3 in DNA: TGTGCCAGCAGCTTAGGGGTGCGCAGCGGAACGAACACCGGGGAGCTGTTTTTT. The chain links TRBV11-3 to TRBJ2-2, with D maybe TRBD2 (5 bases). Germline CDR1 reads SGHNT; CDR2 reads YENEEA. V dropped 1 base and J dropped 0 bases, with 15 bases sitting between them. The CDR3 has 18 residues.

The V gene is TRBV29-1, the J gene TRBJ1-2, with TRBD1 matching over 7 bases. V was clipped by 7 bases and J by 3 bases; unmatched bases: 8. The CDR3 consists of 13 residues. Germline V gene sequence: CDR1 SQVTM, CDR2 ANQGSEA. Here the CDR3 reads CSAGEQGDYGYTF. Written as DNA, the CDR3 is TGCAGCGCGGGAGAGCAGGGGGACTATGGCTACACCTTC.

The rearrangement uses TRBV2 and TRBJ2-2, with 8 positions matching TRBD2. Per the germline V gene, CDR1 is SNHLY and CDR2 is FYNNEI. The CDR3 runs to 15 residues. J gave up 6 bases and V 2 bases, and 5 bases lay outside the gene matches. The CDR3 DNA reads TGTGCCAGCAGTGAAAGGGCGGGAGGTCCCGGGGAGCTGTTTTTT. The encoded protein is CASSERAGGPGELFF. Full variable domain (outside the CDR3, taken from reference TRBV2 and TRBJ2-2): EPEVTQTPSHQVTQMGQEVILRCVPISNHLYFYWYRQILGQKVEFLVSFYNNEISEKSEIFDDQFSVERPDGSNFTLKIRSTKLEDSAMYFCASSERAGGPGELFFGEGSRLTVL.

This clone was recorded once. This chain's CDR3 is CASRPSQSLNTQYF. In DNA, the CDR3 is TGTGCCAGCAGGCCAAGCCAAAGCTTGAATACGCAGTATTTT. The chain combines TRBV2 with TRBJ2-3; D remains unclear. The CDR3 has 14 residues. Looked up from germline, CDR1 is SNHLY and CDR2 is FYNNEI. V lost 6 bases and J 7 bases, leaving 17 bases between the germline ends.

The genes are TRBV7-3 and TRBJ2-1, with 8 bases aligning to TRBD1. The CDR3 is 14 amino acids. The junction had 4 bases not matched to a gene; V was cut back by 2 bases and J by 7 bases. Germline V CDR1 and CDR2: SGHTA, FQGTGA. This CDR3 reads CASSLQGAKNEQFF. CDR3 sequence (DNA): TGTGCCAGCAGCTTACAGGGGGCGAAGAATGAGCAGTTCTTC.

CDR3 sequence reads: CASSLRAGVFYGYTF. The DNA of the CDR3 is TGTGCCAGCAGTTTAAGGGCAGGGGTCTTCTATGGCTACACCTTC. The chain employs TRBV27 and TRBJ1-2; D is possibly TRBD1 (6 bases). The V gene's germline CDR1 is MNHEY and CDR2 SMNVEV (reference sequence). This CDR3 contains 15 residues. V was cut by 2 bases and J by 4 bases, with 14 bases left in between.

This sequence joins TRBV28 and TRBJ1-1, with 8 bases matching TRBD1. The junction had 4 bases not matched to a gene; V was cut back by 1 base and J by 3 bases. This CDR3 is built from 15 residues. Germline CDR1 reads MDHEN; CDR2 reads SYDVKM. In DNA, the CDR3 is TGTGCCAGCAGTTTATTGGACAGGGAGGACACTGAAGCTTTCTTT. Residues: CASSLLDREDTEAFF.

This clone came up a few times. V is TRBV30 and J is TRBJ2-3; 11 nucleotides align to TRBD2. The CDR3 has 15 residues. V shed 3 bases and J 1 base; nucleotides not matched to a gene: 3. Germline V CDR1 and CDR2: GTSNPN, SVGIG (reference sequence). Written as DNA, the CDR3 is TGTGCCTGGAGCCTAGCGGGAGGAGGCACAGATACGCAGTATTTT. Translation gives CAWSLAGGGTDTQYF.

The genes are TRBV25-1 and TRBJ1-2; a weak D match, TRBD1 (5 bases). The V gene lost 3 bases and the J gene lost 8 bases, with 16 bases spanning the gap. This CDR3 comprises 14 residues. In germline, CDR1 is MGHDK, CDR2 SYGVNS. The CDR3 DNA follows: TGTGCCAGCAGTGACGCAGGGAAACTCGTCGGCTACACCTTC. It translates to CASSDAGKLVGYTF.

The gene calls are TRBV30 and TRBJ1-1, with 8 bases that match TRBD1. Looked up from germline, CDR1 is GTSNPN and CDR2 is SVGIG (reference sequence). The trim removed 4 bases at V and 0 bases at J, leaving 19 bases unmatched. CDR3 length: 19 amino acids. The CDR3, as DNA: TGTGCCTGGAAGGGGGTAATGGTTGGCAGGGGGCTGGTGAACACTGAAGCTTTCTTT. It translates to CAWKGVMVGRGLVNTEAFF.

The chain combines TRBV19 with TRBJ1-6; D might be TRBD1 (5 bases). The CDR3 is made up of 14 amino acids. The germline CDR1 and CDR2 sequences are LNHDA and SQIVND (reference sequence). V was cut by 7 bases and J by 7 bases, with 14 bases left in between. The CDR3 DNA sequence: TGTGCCAGTACCGAGACAGCTCGCAATTCACCCCTCCACTTT. This encodes CASTETARNSPLHF. Using reference TRBV19 and TRBJ1-6 for the parts outside the CDR3, the full variable domain is DGGITQSPKYLFRKEGQNVTLSCEQNLNHDAMYWYRQDPGQGLRLIYYSQIVNDFQKGDIAEGYSVSREKKESFPLTVTSAQKNPTAFYLCASTETARNSPLHFGNGTRLTVT.

The DNA of the CDR3 is TGTGCCAGCAGTTTATCTAGCGGGTGGGGTGGAGAGCAGTTCTTC. Its protein product is CASSLSSGWGGEQFF. The rearrangement uses TRBV27 and TRBJ2-1, with 7 nucleotides matching TRBD2. Unmatched junction bases numbered 9, after V lost 0 bases and J lost 10 bases. The CDR3 is 15 amino acids. The germline gives CDR1 MNHEY, CDR2 SMNVEV (reference sequence).

This sequence joins TRBV6-2 or TRBV6-3 and TRBJ2-5; the D is unclear. The germline V gene encodes CDR1 MNHEY and CDR2 SVGEGT. This CDR3 is 13 amino acids long. Trimming cost V 2 bases and J 4 bases, with 8 bases left between them. The CDR3 DNA reads as TGTGCCAGCAGTTACAGCTTAGTAGAGACCCAGTACTTC. Translating gives CASSYSLVETQYF.

This chain joins TRBV5-1 and TRBJ2-6; 8 positions match TRBD1. The CDR3 is 16 residues long. Trimming cost V 4 bases and J 3 bases; bases outside gene matches: 6. The germline V gene encodes CDR1 SGHRS and CDR2 YFSETQ. DNA for the CDR3: TGCGCCAGCAGCCTTCAGGGGGCGGGTGGGGCCAACGTCCTGACTTTC. Its protein product is CASSLQGAGGANVLTF.

The rearrangement joins TRBV10-2 to TRBJ1-5, with D unresolved. V was shortened by 6 bases and J by 10 bases, with 22 bases between the two germline ends. The CDR3 contains 15 residues. Germline values: CDR1 WSHSY, CDR2 SAAADI. CDR3 loop: CASSSEYTPEVPQHF. The CDR3 nucleotides read TGCGCCAGCAGCAGTGAGTACACCCCGGAGGTTCCCCAGCATTTT.

The table lists this clone with a count of one. This chain connects TRBV30 to TRBJ2-1; 10 nucleotides align to TRBD1. Germline trimming cut 7 bases from V and 8 bases from J; bases unmatched to any gene: 8. The CDR3 covers 13 residues. Germline CDR1 reads GTSNPN; CDR2 reads SVGIG (reference sequence). The CDR3 DNA reads TGTGCCTCCAATACCGGGACAGGGGATGAGCAGTTCTTC. Its translation: CASNTGTGDEQFF.

The chain uses TRBV2 and TRBJ1-2; D ambiguous. The V gene lost 4 bases and the J gene lost 8 bases, with 11 bases spanning the gap. Germline loops: CDR1 SNHLY, CDR2 FYNNEI. There are 12 residues in the CDR3. The CDR3 nucleotides are TGTGCCAGCAGTGGTGGTAGATTCGGCTACACCTTC. The encoded protein is CASSGGRFGYTF.

The chain links TRBV6-1 to TRBJ1-6, with 7 nucleotides matching TRBD1. The germline gives CDR1 MNHNS, CDR2 SASEGT. The J segment lost 4 bases and the V segment lost 4 bases, leaving 7 bases of the junction unmatched. This CDR3 has 16 residues. This chain's CDR3 is CASSAGTATYNSPLHF. CDR3 DNA sequence: TGTGCCAGCAGTGCGGGGACAGCCACTTATAATTCACCCCTCCACTTT.

The CDR3 DNA is TGTGCCAGTAACGCACCGCTAGCGGCGACGAACACCGGGGAGCTGTTTTTT. It specifies CASNAPLAATNTGELFF. The gene calls are TRBV19 and TRBJ2-2; 7 positions agree with TRBD2. Germline lookup yields CDR1 LNHDA and CDR2 SQIVND (reference sequence). V shed 7 bases, J shed 0 bases, and the junction held 11 bases outside the gene matches. The CDR3 runs to 17 residues. Drawing the rest from reference TRBV19 and TRBJ2-2, the complete variable domain is DGGITQSPKYLFRKEGQNVTLSCEQNLNHDAMYWYRQDPGQGLRLIYYSQIVNDFQKGDIAEGYSVSREKKESFPLTVTSAQKNPTAFYLCASNAPLAATNTGELFFGEGSRLTVL.

The chain joins TRBV24-1 to TRBJ1-5, with 7 bases that match TRBD1. The CDR3 spans 14 residues. V gave up 4 bases and J gave up 6 bases; unmatched junction bases: 5. CDR1 and CDR2 (germline): KGHDR, SFDVKD. CDR3: CATSETGIGQPQHF. The CDR3 nucleotides are TGTGCCACCAGTGAGACAGGGATCGGTCAGCCCCAGCATTTT.